This T cell receptor (beta chain) derives from a study of Graves' ophthalmopathy and Graves' hyperthyroidism (dated by TCRdb to 2016 to 2018). A note on the overall study: Peripheral blood samples were taken at the time of initial diagnosis, before any treatment was given. TCR beta repertoire signatures were used to distinguish Graves' ophthalmopathy from Graves' hyperthyroidism and to predict progression to ophthalmopathy. In total, under 150 blood samples were TCR-sequenced: roughly 45 ophthalmopathy, some 75 hyperthyroidism and around 17 hyperthyroidism-to-ophthalmopathy patients. To explore V-J signatures that distinguish ophthalmopathy from hyperthyroidism, a discovery set of 100 patients was enrolled, made up of around 40 with ophthalmopathy and fewer than 60 with stable hyperthyroidism. The independent validation cohort included 18 to 20 hyperthyroidism patients plus 17 patients who later progressed from hyperthyroidism to ophthalmopathy. In roughly 6 hyperthyroidism patients, T-cell repertoires of thyroid tissue and blood were compared. After sampling, hyperthyroidism patients received methimazole starting at 30 mg daily, and ophthalmopathy patients received high-dose intravenous methylprednisolone. The 75 to 100 discovery patients were divided at random into training and test sets in a 7:3 ratio.

For repertoire sequencing, TCR beta CDR3 regions were amplified from RNA transcripts. HTBI primers and the Qiagen OneStep RT-PCR kit were used in a first-round RT-PCR, which was followed by a second-round multiplex PCR, size selection and purification. The libraries underwent paired-end sequencing with 100 bp reads on an Illumina HiSeq2000. The authors processed their data as follows. SOAPnuke was used to process the reads, removing any read that contained adapters or uncalled bases, had a mean Phred below 15, or lacked an exact match to the constant primer or identifier. COPE v1.2.5 was used to merge high-quality paired reads. Unique nucleotide sequences were defined as clonotypes and aligned to IMGT TRB V, D and J references using MiTCR v1.1. The analysis was limited to V-J combinations with a frequency above 0.0001, which together covered around 99% of the repertoires. A TCR clonal expansion and chaos score per V-J combination was defined as the ratio of F50 clonal expansion to chaos observed in the TCRdist matrix. Welch's t-statistics and random forest were used to narrow the features down to more than 10 V-J combinations, which were then fed into a naive Bayes classifier. Thyroid-blood repertoire similarity was quantified with the Morisita-Horn index. Using fastp trimming at Q25 and MiXCR clonotype assembly, TCRdb reanalyzed the public sequencing data and kept in-frame beta chains. Here each entry gathers all rows of one CDR3 protein and keeps the most common genes and DNA. TCRdb's processing, not the authors' own work, is the source of the V and J calls. The table for this sample lists about 410,000 distinct CDR3 sequences; around 17% of them were counted only once. Of the sample, about 1.4% falls within the top ten clones.

This clonotype was observed at least ten times. Its antigen is still unknown. No clone much larger than this one lies a single base away; base qualities are absent. Ophthalmopathy patients were characterized by moderately to severely active disease, a Clinical Activity Score of at least 3, a NOSPECS grade of at least 4, and a disease duration under 3 months. Patients were excluded if they had other autoimmune diseases, uncontrolled infections, pregnancy or lactation. Clinical symptoms, serum thyroxine, TRAb, thyroid ultrasound and orbital computed tomography were used for diagnosis. Ficoll-Paque density gradient centrifugation was used to isolate PBMCs from about 10 ml of fresh peripheral blood. Total RNA was extracted using Trizol reagent, and RNA quality was checked on an Agilent 2100 Bioanalyzer. Overall study outcomes, separate from this receptor: In validation, the model predicted ophthalmopathy progression with roughly 68% sensitivity and about 77% specificity; around twelve predicted patients were CT-confirmed with GO in a median of around 6.5 months. Sample size was not predetermined statistically, and investigators were not blinded to group allocation. In cross-validation, the 13-signature model distinguished ophthalmopathy from stable hyperthyroidism with about 90% sensitivity and around 81% specificity, and in the test set the corresponding values were around 78% and 73%. Most of the expanded thyroid clonotypes with a frequency above 0.001 were also detected in blood, and it was suggested that the thyroid immune response may be reflected by blood repertoires.

This sequence was found in a woman younger than 30 with Graves' ophthalmopathy. Donor details come from another sample of the same person, matched by shared clones. Sequencing input: peripheral blood.

The nucleotide sequence reads TGCAGTGCGCGCCGACGGGGGGAAATAGAGACCCAGTACTTC. Its protein is CSARRRGEIETQYF. The chain was built from TRBV20-1 and TRBJ2-5; 7 central bases correspond to TRBD2. Clipping removes 6 bases from V and 4 bases from J, with 11 as the unmatched junction base count. From cysteine to phenylalanine, the CDR3 is 14 amino acids long. Of the read, only the CDR3 DNA is kept; its 42 bases are in frame from base 1. CDR1 is given as DFQATT and CDR2 as SNEGSKA, both from the germline V gene (reference sequence).